This T cell receptor (beta chain) was documented in a study of T cell changes during pregnancy in multiple sclerosis. Repertoires were generated with immunoSEQ multiplex PCR, while TCRdb's copy carries only in-frame clones and drops some. The data contain 80,000 or so clones, about 90% of them seen just once; the ten biggest clones take up around 1.4%. The V gene end was trimmed by 8 bases and the J gene end by 2 bases; junction bases not matched to a gene: 10. In germline, CDR1 is KGHSH, CDR2 LQKENI. This CDR3 contains 16 residues. The chain joins TRBV18 to TRBJ1-3; 9 nucleotides line up with TRBD1. This clonotype was sampled from a female donor with multiple sclerosis, enrolled in a pregnancy study. Here the sequenced sample was peripheral blood, taken before pregnancy. CDR3 DNA sequence: TGTGCCAGCGTAACGTTAACAGGGGGCCCTGGAAACACCATATATTTT. Encoded protein: CASVTLTGGPGNTIYF.